A single sample gave rise to the 2 T cell receptor beta chains below, sequenced in a study of CD8+ T cells in alopecia areata. The sequencing template was cDNA reverse transcribed from extracted RNA. Profiled with immunoSEQ multiplex PCR; TCRdb holds only in-frame clones, not every one. The sample holds about 140,000 clones, around 86% seen once. Treatment specified: oral pan-JAK inhibitor, 5-10 mg twice daily. The starting material was CD8+ T cells sorted from blood, obtained at week 4, from a patient treated with tofacitinib. Receptor source: a human donor with alopecia areata.

The chain joins TRBV30 to TRBJ2-1, with TRBD1 matching 7 bases. After removal of 0 bases from V and 1 base from J, the junction contained 0 bases not matched to a gene. Germline V CDR1 and CDR2: GTSNPN, SVGIG (reference sequence). The CDR3 has 14 residues. CDR3 bases: TGTGCCTGGAGTGTACAGGGGTCCTACAATGAGCAGTTCTTC. Its translation: CAWSVQGSYNEQFF.

The chain links TRBV7-2 to TRBJ2-7; 9 bases agree with TRBD2. The V and J ends lost 1 base and 2 bases, in that order; junction bases with no gene match: 0. The CDR3 loop spans 14 amino acids. Germline lookup yields CDR1 SGHTA and CDR2 FQGNSA. CDR3 sequence reads: CASSLGLAAYEQYF. The CDR3 DNA reads TGTGCCAGCAGCTTAGGACTAGCGGCCTACGAGCAGTACTTC.